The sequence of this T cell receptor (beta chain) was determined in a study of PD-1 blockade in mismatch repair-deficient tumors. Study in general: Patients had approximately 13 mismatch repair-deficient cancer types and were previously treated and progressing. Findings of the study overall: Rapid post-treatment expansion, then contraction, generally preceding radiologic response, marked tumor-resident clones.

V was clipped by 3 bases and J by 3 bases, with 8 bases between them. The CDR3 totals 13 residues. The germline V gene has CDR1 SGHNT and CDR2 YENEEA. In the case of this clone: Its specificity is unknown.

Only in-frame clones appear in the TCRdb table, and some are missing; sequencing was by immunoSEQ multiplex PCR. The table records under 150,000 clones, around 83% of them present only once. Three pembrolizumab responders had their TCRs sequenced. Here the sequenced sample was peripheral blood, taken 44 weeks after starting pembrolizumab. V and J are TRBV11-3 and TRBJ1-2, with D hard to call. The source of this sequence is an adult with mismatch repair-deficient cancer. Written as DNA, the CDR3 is TGTGCCAGCAGCTTCCGATCGGACTATGGCTACACCTTC. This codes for CASSFRSDYGYTF.